A selection of T cell receptor beta chains follows, all from one sample in a study of response to subunit inactivated influenza vaccine. One entry per CDR3 protein, called by TCRdb with MiXCR from the RT-PCR reads. This sample has 650,000 to 800,000 distinct CDR3 sequences; around 20% occur once, and the top ten carry about a tenth. Specimen: PBMCs from blood, collected less than 6 days after vaccination. These receptors were taken from a man over 45 who received an inactivated influenza vaccine. CDR3s include the opening cysteine and the closing phenylalanine or tryptophan. A D gene is named only where the DNA matches it firmly. Expanded clones get a size class; other rows say once, few or many, or leave the size out.

>TRBJ1-4|TRBV7-2|.|.
CASSPTGFNEKLFF
TGTGCCAGCAGCCCGACGGGCTTCAATGAAAAACTGTTTTTT
>TRBJ1-1|TRBV29-1|.|few
CSVEKLSVAFF
TGCAGCGTTGAAAAACTCAGCGTAGCTTTCTTT
>TRBJ1-5|TRBV28|.|.
CASSPVRGNQPQHF
TGTGCCAGCAGTCCCGTGCGGGGGAATCAGCCCCAGCATTTT
>TRBJ2-1|TRBV7-6|.|few
CASSLDQGNYNEQFF
TGTGCCAGCAGCTTAGACCAGGGTAACTACAATGAGCAGTTCTTC
>TRBJ1-5|TRBV20-1|.|.
CSARSRGSGEPQHF
TGCAGTGCTAGAAGTCGAGGGTCGGGAGAGCCCCAGCATTTT
>TRBJ2-7|TRBV7-2|TRBD2|.
CASGRLANSYEQYF
TGTGCCAGCGGACGACTAGCGAACTCCTACGAGCAGTACTTC
>TRBJ1-1|TRBV3-1|TRBD1|.
CASSFTGVGTEAFF
TGTGCCAGCAGCTTCACAGGGGTTGGGACTGAAGCTTTCTTT
>TRBJ2-1|TRBV7-2|.|.
CASSLISGPYNNEQLF
TGTGCCAGCAGCTTAATTAGTGGGCCCTATAACAATGAGCAGCTCTTC
>TRBJ2-1|TRBV9|TRBD2|.
CASSVGTSGGVFHEQFF
TGTGCCAGCAGCGTCGGGACTAGCGGGGGGGTTTTCCATGAGCAGTTCTTC
>TRBJ1-5|TRBV27|TRBD1|.
CASSRTGTGNQPQHF
TGTGCCAGCAGTCGGACAGGGACGGGCAATCAGCCCCAGCATTTT
>TRBJ2-1|TRBV12-3/TRBV12-4|.|many
CASSLRAETNEQFF
TGTGCCAGCAGTTTGAGGGCGGAGACAAATGAGCAGTTCTTC
>TRBJ2-1|TRBV20-1|TRBD2|few
CSARAPAGGPQNEQFF
TGCAGTGCTAGAGCGCCAGCGGGAGGTCCCCAAAATGAGCAGTTCTTC
>TRBJ2-7|TRBV4-2|TRBD1|few
CASSPTGGALYEQYF
TGTGCCAGCAGCCCCACAGGGGGCGCGCTCTACGAGCAGTACTTC
>TRBJ2-7|TRBV19|.|.
CARPGDGTYEQYF
TGTGCCAGACCAGGAGATGGCACCTACGAGCAGTACTTC
>TRBJ1-2|TRBV20-1|.|few
CSATMGSVLVYGYTF
TGCAGTGCTACCATGGGATCGGTATTGGTCTATGGCTACACCTTC
>TRBJ2-3|TRBV20-1|TRBD2|few
CSAMRREGRTDTQYF
TGCAGTGCTATGCGCAGGGAGGGTCGCACAGATACGCAGTATTTT
>TRBJ2-7|TRBV28|TRBD1|.
CASSSPDRAFSYEQYF
TGTGCCAGCAGTTCACCTGACAGGGCCTTCTCCTACGAGCAGTACTTC
>TRBJ2-7|TRBV6-2/TRBV6-3|.|.
CASSYSLPSYEQYF
TGTGCCAGCAGTTACTCTTTGCCTTCCTACGAGCAGTACTTC
>TRBJ2-7|TRBV6-1|.|.
CASSDFGRNSYEQYF
TGTGCCAGCAGTGACTTCGGACGGAACTCCTACGAGCAGTACTTC
>TRBJ2-5|TRBV7-8|.|few
CASSAGVVGGETQYF
TGTGCCAGCAGCGCCGGGGTAGTTGGGGGAGAGACCCAGTACTTC
>TRBJ1-3|TRBV27|TRBD1|many
CASSSLPGQGGNTIYF
TGTGCCAGCAGTTCGTTACCGGGACAGGGAGGAAACACCATATATTTT
>TRBJ1-5|TRBV4-1|TRBD1|many
CASSGQGASQPQHF
TGCGCCAGCAGCGGACAGGGGGCGAGTCAGCCCCAGCATTTT
>TRBJ2-1|TRBV20-1|.|.
CSARDGGTYNEQFF
TGCAGTGCTAGAGATGGGGGAACCTACAATGAGCAGTTCTTC
>TRBJ2-7|TRBV9|TRBD2|.
CASSVTTSGEQYF
TGTGCCAGCAGCGTAACCACTAGCGGGGAGCAGTACTTC
>TRBJ1-3|TRBV9|.|.
CASSVEGPMSSGNTIYF
TGTGCCAGCAGCGTGGAGGGACCTATGAGCTCTGGAAACACCATATATTTT
>TRBJ2-2|TRBV3-1|.|.
CASSLGAFTGELFF
TGTGCCAGCAGCCTCGGGGCCTTCACCGGGGAGCTGTTTTTT
>TRBJ2-3|TRBV7-9|TRBD2|few
CASSSAAGVTDTQYF
TGTGCCAGCAGCTCTGCGGCGGGAGTCACAGATACGCAGTATTTT
>TRBJ1-5|TRBV2|TRBD1|.
CASSRQGKDQPQHF
TGTGCCAGCAGTCGACAGGGGAAGGATCAGCCCCAGCATTTT
>TRBJ1-6|TRBV25-1|.|.
CASRGGADYNSPLHF
TGTGCCAGCAGGGGGGGTGCAGACTATAATTCACCCCTCCACTTT
>TRBJ2-3|TRBV28|TRBD2|few
CASSLVSGRPGTTDTQYF
TGTGCCAGCAGTTTGGTTAGCGGGAGGCCCGGGACCACAGATACGCAGTATTTT
>TRBJ1-1|TRBV12-3/TRBV12-4|.|many
CASSLLGGTEAFF
TGTGCCAGCAGTTTACTTGGGGGCACTGAAGCTTTCTTT
>TRBJ1-5|TRBV24-1|.|few
CATSDQTVPVNQPQHF
TGTGCCACCAGTGACCAGACAGTCCCTGTTAATCAGCCCCAGCATTTT
>TRBJ2-1|TRBV5-6|.|few
CASSAERADNEQFF
TGTGCCAGCAGTGCGGAGCGGGCGGACAATGAGCAGTTCTTC
>TRBJ2-1|TRBV7-9|.|many
CASSLFTGRNNEQFF
TGTGCCAGCAGCTTGTTTACGGGGAGGAACAATGAGCAGTTCTTC
>TRBJ2-1|TRBV5-1|TRBD2|.
CASSSLTSGSMNEQFF
TGCGCCAGCAGCAGCCTGACTAGCGGGAGTATGAATGAGCAGTTCTTC
>TRBJ2-7|TRBV6-1|TRBD1|many
CASSSAGTGFEEYF
TGTGCCAGCAGTAGCGCCGGGACAGGGTTCGAGGAGTACTTC
>TRBJ2-4|TRBV2|.|.
CASSERRVAKNIQYF
TGTGCCAGCAGTGAACGGAGAGTAGCCAAAAACATTCAGTACTTC
>TRBJ2-7|TRBV5-5|TRBD1|few
CASSNRDRAPEQYF
TGTGCCAGCAGCAACCGGGACAGGGCCCCCGAGCAGTACTTC
>TRBJ2-1|TRBV7-3|.|few
CASSLKTAGYNEQFF
TGTGCCAGCAGCTTAAAGACTGCGGGGTACAATGAGCAGTTCTTC
>TRBJ1-3|TRBV12-3/TRBV12-4|TRBD1|.
CASSLDAGGGVYF
TGTGCCAGCAGTTTAGATGCAGGGGGCGGCGTATATTTT
>TRBJ1-1|TRBV5-1|TRBD1|few
CASSPGTGRGGTEAFF
TGCGCCAGCAGCCCCGGGACAGGGCGGGGAGGCACTGAAGCTTTCTTT
>TRBJ1-5|TRBV6-2/TRBV6-3|.|.
CASSYDAYQPQHF
TGTGCCAGCAGCTACGATGCGTATCAGCCCCAGCATTTT
>TRBJ1-1|TRBV12-3/TRBV12-4|.|.
CASSFGPGDTEAFF
TGTGCCAGCAGTTTCGGCCCGGGGGACACTGAAGCTTTCTTT
>TRBJ2-1|TRBV6-4|TRBD1|.
CASSDLKRTGGYNEQFF
TGTGCCAGCAGTGACTTAAAACGGACAGGGGGCTACAATGAGCAGTTCTTC
>TRBJ2-1|TRBV6-5|TRBD2|.
CASSYEAGVASEQFF
TGTGCCAGCAGTTACGAGGCGGGAGTCGCTAGTGAGCAGTTCTTC
>TRBJ2-1|TRBV19|.|few
CASCPEVGNEQFF
TGTGCCTCCTGCCCGGAGGTCGGCAATGAGCAGTTCTTC
>TRBJ2-1|TRBV24-1|.|.
CATSDPSSNEQFF
TGTGCCACCAGTGATCCGTCGAGCAATGAGCAGTTCTTC
>TRBJ2-1|TRBV10-3|.|.
CAISFDRVRQFF
TGTGCCATCAGCTTTGACCGGGTAAGGCAGTTCTTC
>TRBJ1-3|TRBV7-2|.|few
CASSARRTGNTIYF
TGTGCCAGCAGCGCACGGAGAACTGGAAACACCATATATTTT
>TRBJ2-2|TRBV7-3|TRBD1|.
CASRLGQGAGTGELFF
TGTGCCAGTAGATTGGGGCAGGGGGCAGGCACCGGGGAGCTGTTTTTT
>TRBJ2-7|TRBV12-3/TRBV12-4|.|many
CASSFLSDYEQYF
TGTGCCAGTAGCTTTTTGTCAGACTACGAGCAGTACTTC
>TRBJ2-3|TRBV9|.|.
CASSVSLDTQYF
TGTGCCAGCAGCGTGAGCCTGGATACGCAGTATTTT